This T cell receptor beta chain appears in the sequencing data of a study of T cell responses to AZD1222 COVID-19 vaccine. The study's findings and limits: CD4 TCRs covered the whole spike, strongest at regions 160-218 and 743-854.

Method: immunoSEQ multiplex PCR; TCRdb's copy keeps in-frame clones and lacks some. There are approximately 150,000 clones in the sample; approximately 89% occur only once, and roughly 1.5% lies in the top ten. The CDR3 consists of 13 residues. Germline CDR1 reads SGHAT; CDR2 reads FQNNGV. Trimming left V 5 bases short and J 1 base short, with 8 bases between. In regard to this clone: Its antigen is not known.

The sequencing here drew on peripheral blood, taken 28 days after the second AZD1222 dose. This clonotype was obtained from an adult who received the AZD1222 COVID-19 vaccine. The chain combines TRBV11-2 with TRBJ2-5; D is ambiguous. CDR3 DNA: TGTGCCAGCAGCCAACAAATCCAAGAGACCCAGTACTTC. Translating it yields CASSQQIQETQYF.